What follows are 18 T cell receptor beta chains derived from one specimen sequenced in a study of cytomegalovirus exposure and HLA in healthy donors. The PCR employed 60 Vbeta primers together with 13 Jbeta primers. The data were produced by immunoSEQ multiplex PCR, yet TCRdb's version contains in-frame clones alone and is incomplete. Found here are 150,000 to 200,000 clones, about four fifths of them singletons; the top ten hold around 5.9%. Material: PBMCs. The receptors here all came from a woman younger than 45 in good health and CMV-seropositive.

The chain joins TRBV29-1 to TRBJ1-2, with TRBD1 matching 9 bases. J was trimmed by 7 bases and V by 4 bases; bases with no gene match: 7. This CDR3 region has 13 residues. Germline V gene data show CDR1 as SQVTM and CDR2 as ANQGSEA. CDR3 loop: CSVGGDRVGGYTF. DNA for the CDR3: TGCAGCGTTGGAGGGGACAGGGTCGGTGGCTACACCTTC.

The rearrangement links TRBV2 to TRBJ2-1, with TRBD2 as a possible D gene (6 bases). V was cut by 2 bases and J by 1 base, with 15 bases left in between. This CDR3 contains 17 residues. Germline CDR1 and CDR2: SNHLY and FYNNEI. The CDR3 region is CASSESTGVPSYNEQFF. CDR3 coding DNA: TGTGCCAGCAGTGAAAGTACGGGAGTCCCTTCCTACAATGAGCAGTTCTTC.

The sample holds one count of this clone. The chain carries TRBV4-2 and TRBJ2-3, with 15 bases that match TRBD2. This CDR3 has 20 amino acids. The J segment lost 3 bases and the V segment lost 0 bases, leaving 10 bases of the junction unmatched. Germline loops: CDR1 LGHNA, CDR2 YNFKEQ. CDR3 in DNA: TGTGCCAGCAGCCAAGAGGGACTTATGGGGACTAGCGGGAGGACAGATACGCAGTATTTT. It yields the protein CASSQEGLMGTSGRTDTQYF.

This chain joins TRBV6-1 and TRBJ1-1; D not resolved. Germline V lookup: CDR1 MNHNS, CDR2 SASEGT. V was pared by 2 bases and J by 2 bases, with 9 bases between. The CDR3 is 14 amino acids. The CDR3 loop reads CASSEKAGNTEAFF. The CDR3 DNA sequence: TGTGCCAGCAGTGAAAAGGCAGGAAACACTGAAGCTTTCTTT.

The CDR3 protein is CASSLGGGANEKLFF. CDR3 bases: TGTGCCAGCAGCTTAGGTGGGGGGGCGAATGAAAAACTGTTTTTT. The chain joins TRBV7-2 to TRBJ1-4, with D possibly being TRBD1 (6 bases). This CDR3 spans 15 amino acids. Germline V CDR1 and CDR2: SGHTA, FQGNSA. Trimming removed 1 base from V and 5 bases from J, with 11 bases in between. Using reference TRBV7-2 and TRBJ1-4 for the parts outside the CDR3, the full variable domain is GAGVSQSPSNKVTEKGKDVELRCDPISGHTALYWYRQSLGQGLEFLIYFQGNSAPDKSGLPSDRFSAERTGGSVSTLTIQRTQQEDSAVYLCASSLGGGANEKLFFGSGTQLSVL.

The chain recombines TRBV7-9 with TRBJ1-1; D uncertain. The CDR3 consists of 11 residues. Germline assignment: CDR1 SEHNR and CDR2 FQNEAQ (reference sequence). V lost 4 bases to trimming and J lost 5 bases, with 5 bases between them. The CDR3 protein is CASSSLTEAFF. CDR3 DNA: TGTGCCAGCAGCTCCCTAACTGAAGCTTTCTTT.

A remark on this clone: The junction and the germline gene differ at one end; a read error may be behind it. J is TRBJ1-5 and V is TRBV7-9; weak D call: TRBD1 (5 bases). The length of the CDR3 is 14 residues. Germline CDR1 reads SEHNR; CDR2 reads FQNEAQ (reference sequence). CDR3 region: CSSSSGGGNQPQHF. CDR3 nucleotides: TGTTCCAGCAGCTCCGGGGGGGGCAATCAGCCCCAGCATTTT.

The V gene is TRBV11-1, the J gene TRBJ2-5; D not certain. CDR3 length equals 13 residues. CDR1 and CDR2 (germline): SGHAT, FQDESV (reference sequence). Trimming pared 3 bases from V and 0 bases from J, leaving 5 bases between. CDR3 coding DNA: TGTGCCAGCAGCTTCGGGTACCAAGAGACCCAGTACTTC. Translating gives CASSFGYQETQYF.

The gene calls are TRBV29-1 and TRBJ1-4; weak D call: TRBD1 (5 bases). The CDR3 runs to 13 residues. Trimming removed 6 bases at V and 8 bases at J, with 16 bases between. CDR1 is SQVTM, CDR2 ANQGSEA, per germline. The CDR3 reads CSVTGPRGEKLFF. For the CDR3, the DNA is TGCAGCGTGACGGGTCCCCGGGGGGAAAAACTGTTTTTT. Drawing the rest from reference TRBV29-1 and TRBJ1-4, the complete variable domain is SAVISQKPSRDICQRGTSLTIQCQVDSQVTMMFWYRQQPGQSLTLIATANQGSEATYESGFVIDKFPISRPNLTFSTLTVSNMSPEDSSIYLCSVTGPRGEKLFFGSGTQLSVL.

The chain is built from TRBV4-3 and TRBJ2-3, with D unresolved. This CDR3 region has 14 residues. V was pared by 0 bases and J by 4 bases, with 8 bases between. Germline loops: CDR1 LGHNA, CDR2 YSLEER. Here the CDR3 DNA reads TGCGCCAGCAGCCAAGATGGCGACTCAGATACGCAGTATTTT. This codes for CASSQDGDSDTQYF.

The J gene is TRBJ2-5, the V gene TRBV4-2, with 7 bases that match TRBD1. After removal of 3 bases from V and 1 base from J, the junction contained 5 bases not matched to a gene. Germline values: CDR1 LGHNA, CDR2 YNFKEQ. The CDR3 loop spans 15 amino acids. The CDR3 nucleotides read TGTGCCAGCAGCCATAAAGGGGGCTCCCAAGAGACCCAGTACTTC. It encodes CASSHKGGSQETQYF.

This clone was observed a single time. This sequence joins TRBV10-3 and TRBJ1-2; D may be TRBD1 (6 bases). The CDR3 totals 14 residues. The V gene's germline CDR1 is ENHRY and CDR2 SYGVKD. V lost 6 bases, J lost 8 bases, and 19 bases lay in between. The DNA of the CDR3 is TGTGCCATCAGAATACCGGGACAAGATATCGGCTACACCTTC. This translates into CAIRIPGQDIGYTF.

The V gene is TRBV6-1, the J gene TRBJ1-2; tentatively, D is TRBD1 (5 bases). V gave up 1 base and J gave up 4 bases, with 10 bases separating them. Germline V CDR1 and CDR2: MNHNS, SASEGT. CDR3 length: 14 amino acids. Here the CDR3 reads CASSEDTGIYGYTF. CDR3 bases: TGTGCCAGCAGTGAAGACACAGGCATCTATGGCTACACCTTC.

V is TRBV7-9 and J is TRBJ2-5; D ambiguous. Trimming cost V 5 bases and J 2 bases, with 6 bases left between them. Germline lookup yields CDR1 SEHNR and CDR2 FQNEAQ (reference sequence). The CDR3 is made up of 12 amino acids. CDR3 sequence reads: CASSLEQETQYF. In DNA, the CDR3 is TGTGCCAGCAGCCTTGAGCAAGAGACCCAGTACTTC. Using reference TRBV7-9 and TRBJ2-5 for the parts outside the CDR3, the full variable domain is DTGVSQNPRHKITKRGQNVTFRCDPISEHNRLYWYRQTLGQGPEFLTYFQNEAQLEKSRLLSDRFSAERPKGSFSTLEIQRTEQGDSAMYLCASSLEQETQYFGPGTRLLVL.

The gene calls are TRBV27 and TRBJ2-7; 10 bases match TRBD1. The junction had 6 bases not matched to a gene; V was cut back by 5 bases and J by 2 bases. The CDR3 runs 15 residues. Germline V gives CDR1 MNHEY, CDR2 SMNVEV (reference sequence). This CDR3 is CASSIWTGGPYEQYF. CDR3 sequence (DNA): TGTGCCAGCAGTATCTGGACAGGGGGTCCCTACGAGCAGTACTTC.

The chain is built from TRBV6-1 and TRBJ1-2; 9 bases agree with TRBD1. The V gene's germline CDR1 is MNHNS and CDR2 SASEGT. V trimming: 4 bases; J trimming: 4 bases; junction bases outside the gene matches: 1. CDR3 size: 13 residues. The CDR3 coding sequence is TGTGCCAGCAGTGTGGACAGGGGCTATGGCTACACCTTC. Amino acids: CASSVDRGYGYTF.

V gene TRBV7-2 combines with J gene TRBJ1-1; D gene uncertain. This CDR3 comprises 14 residues. Between the trimmed V and J ends, which lost 5 bases and 3 bases, there was a span of 13 bases. CDR1 and CDR2 (germline): SGHTA, FQGNSA. CDR3 bases: TGTGCCAGCAGCCACCAGTGGAGGGACACTGAAGCTTTCTTT. Translated: CASSHQWRDTEAFF.

In regard to this clone: At one end, the junction sequence differs from germline, possibly due to a read error. The chain links TRBV7-2 to TRBJ1-3; the D gene is possibly TRBD1 (6 bases). This CDR3 comprises 16 residues. Germline CDR1 SGHTA, CDR2 FQGNSA. CDR3: CASSLGGGATGNTIYF. In nucleotides, the CDR3 is TGTGCCAGCAGCTTAGGTGGGGGGGCCACTGGGAACACCATATATTTT.